Listed below are T cell receptor beta chains from one sample, sequenced in a study of CD8 T cells in Susac syndrome. TCRdb fed the immunoSEQ multiplex PCR reads into MiXCR, producing one record per CDR3 protein. The sample consists of approximately 190,000 distinct CDR3 sequences, about 94% of them appearing once. What was sequenced was CD4+ T cells from PBMCs. These receptor sequences come from a human donor with Susac syndrome. CDR3s include the opening cysteine and the closing phenylalanine or tryptophan. The D gene is left open where the match is weak. The size of a clone is reported for some rows only, either as once, few or many, or as a class for expanded clones.

J gene,V gene,D gene,clone size,CDR3 protein,CDR3 DNA
TRBJ2-3,TRBV20-1,.,.,CSADRGGRSTDTQYF,TGCAGTGCTGATAGAGGGGGTCGTAGCACAGATACGCAGTATTTT
TRBJ1-2,TRBV27,TRBD1,.,CASSFGTGIYGYTF,TGTGCCAGCAGTTTCGGGACAGGGATCTATGGCTACACCTTC
TRBJ1-4,TRBV12-3/TRBV12-4,TRBD1,.,CASKPGQGSEKLFF,TGTGCCAGCAAACCGGGACAGGGCTCGGAAAAACTGTTTTTT
TRBJ2-5,TRBV10-2,.,.,CASSADRQETQYF,TGCGCCAGCAGTGCGGACAGACAAGAGACCCAGTACTTC
TRBJ1-2,TRBV19,.,.,CASSMAGANYGYTF,TGTGCCAGTAGTATGGCAGGAGCTAACTATGGCTACACCTTC
TRBJ1-6,TRBV12-3/TRBV12-4,TRBD1,.,CASSEQGYSPLHF,TGTGCCAGCAGTGAACAGGGGTATTCACCCCTCCACTTT
TRBJ2-7,TRBV9,TRBD2,.,CASSPPGVAGALTTYEQYF,TGTGCCAGCAGCCCACCTGGGGTAGCGGGGGCCCTGACGACCTACGAGCAGTACTTC
TRBJ1-6,TRBV9,.,.,CASSVERGAGSPLHF,TGTGCCAGCAGCGTAGAACGGGGGGCCGGCTCACCCCTCCACTTT
TRBJ2-3,TRBV30,TRBD1,.,CAWTRGDRASADTQYF,TGTGCCTGGACAAGAGGGGACAGGGCATCGGCAGATACGCAGTATTTT
TRBJ1-1,TRBV7-3,.,.,CASRVGAGNTEAFF,TGTGCCAGCAGGGTAGGGGCGGGCAACACTGAAGCTTTCTTT
TRBJ2-5,TRBV19,.,.,CASSIGPSGQIGETQYF,TGTGCCAGTAGTATAGGCCCCTCCGGCCAGATAGGAGAGACCCAGTACTTC
TRBJ1-1,TRBV5-6,TRBD1,.,CASSLNRGPMNTEAFF,TGTGCCAGCAGCTTGAACAGGGGCCCGATGAACACTGAAGCTTTCTTT
TRBJ1-5,TRBV12-3/TRBV12-4,.,.,CASGRGGAEQPQHF,TGTGCCAGCGGTAGAGGGGGGGCCGAGCAGCCCCAGCATTTT
TRBJ2-1,TRBV29-1,TRBD2,.,CSVAGGGGPHNEQFF,TGCAGCGTTGCCGGGGGGGGCGGGCCCCACAATGAGCAGTTCTTC
TRBJ1-5,TRBV30,.,.,CAWSVSLGGQPQHF,TGTGCCTGGAGTGTATCCCTAGGGGGTCAGCCCCAGCATTTT
TRBJ2-1,TRBV4-3,TRBD1,.,CASSQEYGQEYNEQFF,TGCGCCAGCAGCCAAGAGTACGGACAGGAGTACAATGAGCAGTTCTTC
TRBJ2-7,TRBV7-2,.,few,CASSSPGGEQYF,TGTGCCAGCAGCTCGCCCGGCGGCGAGCAGTACTTC
TRBJ2-7,TRBV9,TRBD1,.,CASSGRAGGEQYF,TGTGCCAGCAGCGGTCGAGCAGGGGGCGAGCAGTACTTC
TRBJ2-3,TRBV5-1,.,.,CASSLSGSISTDTQYF,TGCGCCAGCAGCTTGTCAGGGTCCATCAGCACAGATACGCAGTATTTT
TRBJ1-1,TRBV29-1,TRBD1,few,CSVGQGNTEAFF,TGCAGCGTTGGACAGGGGAACACTGAAGCTTTCTTT
TRBJ1-1,TRBV9,.,.,CASAEGQNTEAFF,TGTGCCAGTGCCGAGGGCCAGAACACTGAAGCTTTCTTT
TRBJ2-1,TRBV7-9,.,.,CASSPGAANEQFF,TGTGCCAGCAGCCCCGGGGCTGCCAATGAGCAGTTCTTC
TRBJ1-1,TRBV10-3,TRBD1,.,CAITRGAEAFF,TGTGCCATCACCAGGGGGGCTGAAGCTTTCTTT
TRBJ2-1,TRBV5-1,.,.,CASSLELLGYNEQFF,TGCGCCAGCAGCTTGGAGTTACTCGGCTACAATGAGCAGTTCTTC
TRBJ2-3,TRBV20-1,TRBD2,.,CSARPWTSASTDTQYF,TGCAGTGCTAGACCCTGGACTAGCGCGAGCACAGATACGCAGTATTTT
TRBJ1-4,TRBV4-3,TRBD1,.,CASSQKDREYEKLFF,TGCGCCAGCAGCCAGAAGGACAGGGAGTACGAAAAACTGTTTTTT
TRBJ2-3,TRBV29-1,TRBD1,once,CSVAVGQGAADTQYF,TGCAGCGTTGCCGTCGGACAGGGGGCGGCAGATACGCAGTATTTT
TRBJ2-5,TRBV3-1,TRBD2,.,CASSQGTSGGAQYF,TGTGCCAGCAGCCAAGGGACTAGCGGGGGCGCCCAGTACTTC
TRBJ1-1,TRBV5-1,.,.,CASSSRQDSEAFF,TGCGCCAGCAGCTCCAGACAGGATTCTGAAGCTTTCTTT
TRBJ1-1,TRBV5-1,TRBD1,once,CASSIRTGMNTEAFF,TGCGCCAGCAGCATCCGGACAGGGATGAACACTGAAGCTTTCTTT
TRBJ2-7,TRBV7-9,TRBD2,.,CASRNVAGGPGEQYF,TGTGCCAGCAGGAACGTAGCGGGGGGGCCTGGTGAGCAGTACTTC
TRBJ1-5,TRBV6-5,.,.,CASSTTRGRNQPQHF,TGTGCCAGCAGCACCACTAGGGGCCGGAATCAGCCCCAGCATTTT
TRBJ2-6,TRBV28,TRBD1,few,CASSPTGAGANVLTF,TGTGCCAGCAGTCCAACAGGGGCTGGGGCCAACGTCCTGACTTTC
TRBJ1-1,TRBV20-1,.,.,CSASPWGDTEAFF,TGCAGTGCTAGCCCGTGGGGGGACACTGAAGCTTTCTTT
TRBJ1-6,TRBV20-1,.,.,CSASKGDPGAGHYNSPLHF,TGCAGTGCCAGCAAAGGGGACCCAGGTGCGGGTCATTATAATTCACCCCTCCACTTT
TRBJ1-2,TRBV30,.,.,CAWSNTGFGTGGYTF,TGTGCCTGGAGTAACACAGGGTTTGGGACTGGTGGCTACACCTTC
TRBJ2-3,TRBV5-1,TRBD1,.,CASSRTGRLTDTQYF,TGCGCCAGCAGCCGGACAGGGAGACTCACAGATACGCAGTATTTT
TRBJ2-7,TRBV25-1,TRBD2,.,CASSPSTSGAGYEQYF,TGTGCCAGCAGTCCTTCGACTAGCGGGGCAGGCTACGAGCAGTACTTC
TRBJ2-3,TRBV5-1,.,.,CASREAVSTDTQYF,TGCGCCAGCCGCGAGGCGGTTAGCACAGATACGCAGTATTTT
TRBJ1-2,TRBV9,.,.,CASSVRSGYGYTF,TGTGCCAGCAGCGTAAGGTCAGGGTATGGCTACACCTTC
TRBJ2-1,TRBV7-9,.,.,CASSPTNEQFF,TGTGCCAGCAGCCCTACCAATGAGCAGTTCTTC
TRBJ2-7,TRBV30,.,.,CAWSSPRDFLPTRNEQYF,TGTGCCTGGAGCTCCCCCCGGGACTTCCTGCCAACCCGCAACGAGCAGTACTTC
TRBJ2-7,TRBV12-3/TRBV12-4,.,.,CASSFGRADSYEQYF,TGTGCCAGCAGTTTCGGCAGGGCGGACTCCTACGAGCAGTACTTC
TRBJ2-5,TRBV2,.,.,CASSQGKQETQYF,TGTGCCAGCAGCCAGGGGAAACAAGAGACCCAGTACTTC
TRBJ2-7,TRBV6-5,TRBD2,.,CASSYSGERGIYEQYF,TGTGCCAGCAGTTACTCGGGGGAGCGGGGGATCTACGAGCAGTACTTC
TRBJ2-3,TRBV12-5,TRBD2,.,CASGLAGTSGTDTQYF,TGTGCTAGTGGTTTGGCAGGGACTAGCGGCACAGATACGCAGTATTTT
TRBJ2-7,TRBV12-3/TRBV12-4,TRBD1,.,CASSPRTGVGEQYF,TGTGCCAGCAGTCCCAGGACAGGGGTCGGCGAGCAGTACTTC
TRBJ2-1,TRBV7-9,TRBD2,.,CASGLAGRDNEQFF,TGTGCCAGCGGACTAGCGGGGCGCGACAATGAGCAGTTCTTC
TRBJ2-3,TRBV18,.,.,CASSVDTQYF,TGTGCCAGCTCAGTAGATACGCAGTATTTT
TRBJ2-5,TRBV5-4,.,.,CASSLTGSQETQYF,TGTGCCAGCAGCTTGACAGGGAGCCAAGAGACCCAGTACTTC
TRBJ1-2,TRBV2,TRBD1,.,CASIQDRGYGYTF,TGTGCCAGCATCCAGGACAGGGGCTATGGCTACACCTTC
TRBJ2-7,TRBV30,.,once,CAWGQEYEQYF,TGTGCCTGGGGGCAAGAGTACGAGCAGTACTTC
TRBJ1-5,TRBV20-1,TRBD1,.,CSTTRQGGEPQHF,TGCAGTACAACTCGACAGGGGGGTGAACCCCAGCATTTT
TRBJ1-1,TRBV29-1,.,.,CSVDPQENTEAFF,TGCAGCGTTGATCCCCAGGAGAACACTGAAGCTTTCTTT
TRBJ2-3,TRBV6-5,TRBD1,.,CASSYTTGGSLRNADTQYF,TGTGCCAGCAGTTACACGACAGGGGGCTCTCTTAGGAATGCAGATACGCAGTATTTT